This TCR beta chain was sequenced for a study of cytomegalovirus exposure and HLA in healthy donors. PCR employed 60 Vbeta and 13 Jbeta primers. Here immunoSEQ multiplex PCR was the method, and the copy in TCRdb shows in-frame clones only, minus some. This table holds more than 150,000 clones, just under 80% found once. A word on this clone: Its antigen is as yet unknown.

As for the donors, each was a healthy bone marrow donor. Study-level results: Sequencing likely caused a cluster of highly shared sequence variants. Listed as cytomegalovirus-associated were 150 or so TCR beta chains.

V was shortened by 2 bases and J by 4 bases, with 8 bases between the two germline ends. This CDR3 spans 13 amino acids. The germline CDR1 and CDR2 sequences are LGHNA and YSLEER. The genes are TRBV4-3 and TRBJ1-2; D call uncertain. The sample consisted of PBMCs. The clonotype comes from a woman aged 40 to 50 in good health and CMV-seropositive. The CDR3, as DNA: TGCGCCAGCAGCCAATACAGCGGCTATGGCTACACCTTC. Protein sequence: CASSQYSGYGYTF.